This entry lists 5 T cell receptor beta chains sequenced from one sample in a study of T cell changes during pregnancy in multiple sclerosis. Only in-frame clones appear in the TCRdb table, and some are missing; sequencing was by immunoSEQ multiplex PCR. Of 55,000 to 95,000 clones in the sample, approximately 92% were seen once. The sample consisted of peripheral blood, taken in the second trimester of pregnancy. The origin of the receptors is a female donor in good health, enrolled as a control in a pregnancy study.

J is TRBJ2-3 and V is TRBV25-1; D not certain. This CDR3 has 12 amino acids. From germline, CDR1 is MGHDK and CDR2 SYGVNS. V gave up 5 bases and J gave up 5 bases, with 8 bases separating them. CDR3 DNA: TGTGCCAGCAGTAAATCGGGAGATACGCAGTATTTT. Its protein is CASSKSGDTQYF. Full variable domain (outside the CDR3, taken from reference TRBV25-1 and TRBJ2-3): EADIYQTPRYLVIGTGKKITLECSQTMGHDKMYWYQQDPGMELHLIHYSYGVNSTEKGDLSSESTVSRIRTEHFPLTLESARPSHTSQYLCASSKSGDTQYFGPGTRLTVL.

The rearrangement links TRBV6-6 to TRBJ2-1; D call uncertain. The CDR3 totals 13 residues. The germline gives CDR1 MNHNY, CDR2 SVGAGI (reference sequence). Between the trimmed V and J ends, which lost 8 bases and 0 bases, there was a span of 8 bases. CDR3 in DNA: TGTGCCAGCCGGGTGGGCTCCTACAATGAGCAGTTCTTC. Its protein is CASRVGSYNEQFF.

The CDR3 loop reads CASRGQGTYEQYF. The CDR3 nucleotides read TGCGCCAGCAGGGGACAGGGGACCTACGAGCAGTACTTC. The chain recombines TRBV4-1 with TRBJ2-7, with 10 bases aligning to TRBD1. V dropped 6 bases and J dropped 2; count of bases not matched to a gene: 1. The CDR3 extends over 13 amino acids. Looked up from germline, CDR1 is MGHRA and CDR2 is YSYEKL.

The genes are TRBV4-2 and TRBJ1-4, with a tentative D call TRBD1 (6 bases). The V end lost 4 bases, the J end lost 4 bases, and 16 bases lay between the germline ends. Germline V CDR1 and CDR2: LGHNA, YNFKEQ. The CDR3 consists of 16 residues. In nucleotides, the CDR3 is TGTGCCAGCAGCCTCGCCCCGGGACATTATAATGAAAAACTGTTTTTT. This sequence encodes CASSLAPGHYNEKLFF.

This clone showed up just a few times. V and J are TRBV30 and TRBJ1-1, with D unclear. The germline V gene encodes CDR1 GTSNPN and CDR2 SVGIG (reference sequence). The CDR3 sequence is 13 residues long. Trimming removed 3 bases at V and 0 bases at J, with 8 bases between. This CDR3 reads CAWSGGMNTEAFF. The CDR3 DNA sequence: TGTGCCTGGAGCGGAGGGATGAACACTGAAGCTTTCTTT.